The 23 T cell receptor beta chains presented below share a single source sample, sequenced in a study of vaccination effects on CD4 cells after COVID-19. These receptors lack a known antigen. Sequencing in the ViraFEST assay came after antigen-specific CD4+ T cells had been expanded with viral peptide pools, which were used to stimulate PBMC. Culturing for 9 to 10 days preceded CD4+ T cell isolation. Everyone in the study got two shots of either the BNT162b2 or mRNA-1273 vaccine. Here immunoSEQ multiplex PCR was the method, and the copy in TCRdb shows in-frame clones only, minus some. The sample carries 15,000 to 20,000 clones, 76% recorded once. The material sequenced was CD4+ T cells from PBMCs cultured with HCoV-NL63 spike peptides, taken after COVID-19 vaccination. These receptors were taken from a human donor who received a COVID-19 vaccine.

In its sample, this clone was seen a few times. This rearrangement joins TRBV19 to TRBJ1-5; the D gene is possibly TRBD1 (6 bases). Germline CDR1 and CDR2: LNHDA and SQIVND (reference sequence). This CDR3 has 20 amino acids. The ends were cut back, 5 bases at V and 1 base at J, with 27 bases in the middle. CDR3 region: CASSVLPTGTRYRSNQPQHF. In DNA form, the CDR3 reads TGTGCCAGTAGTGTACTACCGACCGGGACACGCTACCGGAGCAATCAGCCCCAGCATTTT.

The CDR3 nucleotides read TGTGCCAGCAGCTTAAGCGACTACCGCGACACAGATACGCAGTATTTT. Translating it yields CASSLSDYRDTDTQYF. The chain links TRBV7-9 to TRBJ2-3; the D gene is possibly TRBD2 (5 bases). V lost 2 bases, J lost 2 bases, and 14 bases lay in between. The CDR3 runs to 16 residues. CDR1 and CDR2 (germline): SEHNR, FQNEAQ (reference sequence).

The genes are TRBV6-5 and TRBJ1-1; 7 nucleotides agree with TRBD1. After removal of 5 bases from V and 2 bases from J, the junction contained 8 bases not matched to a gene. This CDR3 spans 15 amino acids. The V gene's germline CDR1 is MNHEY and CDR2 SVGAGI. The CDR3 nucleotides read TGTGCCAGCAGTAACCGGGACAGCCTAAACACTGAAGCTTTCTTT. Residues: CASSNRDSLNTEAFF.

This clone was seen a few times. This chain connects TRBV6-2 or TRBV6-3 to TRBJ1-5, with TRBD1 identical over 9 bases. The CDR3 is made up of 16 amino acids. Germline loops: CDR1 MNHEY, CDR2 SVGEGT. Trimming removed 1 base from V and 0 bases from J; junction bases left unmatched: 1. The CDR3 spells CASSYWTGDSNQPQHF. Written as DNA, the CDR3 is TGTGCCAGCAGTTACTGGACAGGGGATAGCAATCAGCCCCAGCATTTT.

This clone was seen a single time. This chain uses TRBV28 with TRBJ2-5; a weak D match, TRBD2 (6 bases). This CDR3 is built from 15 residues. From germline, CDR1 is MDHEN and CDR2 SYDVKM. The V end was cut by 6 bases, the J end by 0 bases, with 14 bases between. The CDR3 loop is CASRPPLANQETQYF. The CDR3 coding sequence is TGTGCCAGCAGGCCCCCGCTAGCGAACCAAGAGACCCAGTACTTC.

The chain carries TRBV7-9 and TRBJ2-5, with D possibly being TRBD2 (6 bases). The germline gives CDR1 SEHNR, CDR2 FQNEAQ (reference sequence). V gave up 6 bases and J gave up 4 bases, with 12 bases separating them. This CDR3 region has 13 residues. The CDR3 coding sequence is TGTGCCAGCAGGGAGGGGTACCCAGAGACCCAGTACTTC. Amino acids: CASREGYPETQYF.

The chain is built from TRBV5-6 and TRBJ2-7; 13 bases map to TRBD2. Per the germline V gene, CDR1 is SGHDT and CDR2 is YYEEEE. V lost 4 bases and J lost 5; bases outside the gene matches: 6. The CDR3 covers 15 residues. The CDR3 sequence is CASSPTSGGADEQYF. CDR3 sequence (DNA): TGTGCCAGCAGCCCAACTAGCGGGGGGGCCGACGAGCAGTACTTC. Full variable domain (missing parts from reference TRBV5-6 and TRBJ2-7): DAGVTQSPTHLIKTRGQQVTLRCSPKSGHDTVSWYQQALGQGPQFIFQYYEEEERQRGNFPDRFSGHQFPNYSSELNVNALLLGDSALYLCASSPTSGGADEQYFGPGTRLTVT.

This clone was observed once. V gene TRBV7-9 combines with J gene TRBJ1-2; D is ambiguous. Germline CDR1 and CDR2: SEHNR and FQNEAQ (reference sequence). CDR3 length equals 15 residues. Trimming took 0 bases from V and 5 from J, leaving 13 bases between them. CDR3 sequence (DNA): TGTGCCAGCAGCTTAGCGCCGCGGGGTGAATATGGCTACACCTTC. It translates to CASSLAPRGEYGYTF.

The rearrangement uses TRBV5-1 and TRBJ2-5; 14 bases are shared with TRBD2. The length of the CDR3 is 17 residues. Germline trimming cut 4 bases from V and 5 bases from J; bases unmatched to any gene: 10. The germline V gene has CDR1 SGHRS and CDR2 YFSETQ. This CDR3 reads CASSPRGLAGAWETQYF. DNA of the CDR3: TGCGCCAGCAGCCCCCGGGGACTAGCGGGAGCATGGGAGACCCAGTACTTC.

The chain uses TRBV2 and TRBJ2-4; tentatively, D is TRBD1 or TRBD2 (5 bases each). The CDR3 loop spans 13 amino acids. V was cut by 6 bases and J by 5 bases, with 11 bases left in between. Germline V CDR1 and CDR2: SNHLY, FYNNEI. The CDR3 region is CASSLGEQNIQYF. CDR3 DNA: TGTGCCAGCAGCTTAGGGGAGCAAAACATTCAGTACTTC.

This chain connects TRBV6-1 to TRBJ1-2; weak D call: TRBD1 (6 bases). The CDR3 extends over 14 amino acids. V was cut by 1 base and J by 4 bases, with 10 bases left in between. Germline V gene data show CDR1 as MNHNS and CDR2 as SASEGT. This chain's CDR3 is CASSEGTAFYGYTF. DNA for the CDR3: TGTGCCAGCAGTGAAGGGACAGCTTTCTATGGCTACACCTTC.

The chain joins TRBV13 to TRBJ1-3; no reliable D call. Trimming pared 1 base from V and 4 bases from J, leaving 5 bases between. Germline values: CDR1 PRHDT, CDR2 FYEKMQ (reference sequence). The CDR3 consists of 13 residues. CDR3 sequence reads: CASSLAGGNTIYF. The CDR3 DNA sequence: TGTGCCAGCAGCTTAGCTGGGGGAAACACCATATATTTT.

V gene TRBV27 combines with J gene TRBJ1-5; D uncertain. V lost 0 bases, J lost 2 bases, and 11 bases lay in between. There are 16 residues in the CDR3. Looked up from germline, CDR1 is MNHEY and CDR2 is SMNVEV (reference sequence). The CDR3 is CASSLSGVEGNQPQHF. CDR3 DNA sequence: TGTGCCAGCAGTTTATCCGGAGTGGAGGGCAATCAGCCCCAGCATTTT.

The chain couples TRBV6-2 or TRBV6-3 to TRBJ2-1; the match to TRBD1 covers 9 bases. Germline V gene lookup returns CDR1 MNHEY and CDR2 SVGEGT. The junction had 4 bases not matched to a gene; V was cut back by 2 bases and J by 2 bases. This CDR3 is built from 16 residues. This CDR3 is CASSYRGQGTYNEQFF. CDR3 DNA: TGTGCCAGCAGTTACCGGGGACAGGGCACCTACAATGAGCAGTTCTTC.

The chain has TRBV10-2 and TRBJ2-3; D remains ambiguous. CDR1 and CDR2 (germline): WSHSY, SAAADI. V was clipped by 0 bases and J by 0 bases, with 13 bases between them. This CDR3 is 17 amino acids long. CDR3 coding DNA: TGCGCCAGCAGTGAGTCGGAGTTGCCTCCTAGCACAGATACGCAGTATTTT. This codes for CASSESELPPSTDTQYF.

This chain links TRBV5-4 with TRBJ2-1, with D perhaps matching TRBD1 or TRBD2 (5 bases each). CDR3 size: 16 residues. V lost 1 base to trimming and J lost 6 bases, with 17 bases between them. Germline CDR1 reads SGHNT; CDR2 reads YYREEE (reference sequence). CDR3 in amino acids: CASSLSHSGRINEQFF. In nucleotides, the CDR3 is TGTGCCAGCAGCTTGTCCCATTCAGGGAGAATCAATGAGCAGTTCTTC.

This chain connects TRBV21-1 to TRBJ2-7; the table's TRBD1 call for D was not verified on the DNA. TRBV21-1 corresponds to a pseudogene. This CDR3 is built from 13 residues. CDR3 DNA sequence: TGTGCCAGCAGAGGACAGCCCTCCTACGAGCAGTACTTC. Encoded protein: CASRGQPSYEQYF.

The chain carries TRBV5-1 and TRBJ2-7; 11 bases align to TRBD1. The germline V gene encodes CDR1 SGHRS and CDR2 YFSETQ. V shed 2 bases and J 6 bases; nucleotides not matched to a gene: 4. This CDR3 contains 14 residues. CDR3 protein: CASSFGTGGVEQYF. CDR3 nucleotides: TGCGCCAGCAGCTTCGGGACAGGGGGGGTCGAGCAGTACTTC.

The chain has TRBV25-1 and TRBJ2-5; 10 bases match TRBD1. Looked up from germline, CDR1 is MGHDK and CDR2 is SYGVNS. After removal of 3 bases from V and 4 bases from J, the junction contained 11 bases not matched to a gene. The CDR3 runs 17 residues. The CDR3 sequence is CASSESRQGAMGETQYF. The CDR3 nucleotides read TGTGCCAGCAGTGAGTCAAGACAGGGGGCTATGGGAGAGACCCAGTACTTC.

This chain connects TRBV3-1 (or the pseudogene TRBV3-2) to TRBJ2-5, with D perhaps TRBD1 or TRBD2 (5 bases each). The CDR3 sequence is 16 residues long. The germline V gene has CDR1 LGHDT and CDR2 YNNKEL (reference sequence). Trimming removed 7 bases at V and 7 bases at J, with 25 bases between. CDR3: CASTPTPTGDLGTQYF. The CDR3 DNA sequence: TGTGCCAGCACTCCAACCCCCACCGGGGACCTAGGGACCCAGTACTTC.

The table lists this clone with a few counts. This chain joins TRBV11-2 and TRBJ1-6; D perhaps matches TRBD1 (6 bases). CDR3 length: 14 amino acids. Germline V gene sequence: CDR1 SGHAT, CDR2 FQNNGV. V lost 2 bases and J 10 bases, leaving 12 bases between the germline ends. CDR3 loop: CASSLTGPRSPLHF. The CDR3, as DNA: TGTGCCAGCAGCTTAACAGGGCCAAGGTCACCCCTCCACTTT.

The chain employs TRBV30 and TRBJ1-4; D is unresolved. The germline CDR1 and CDR2 sequences are GTSNPN and SVGIG (reference sequence). V was clipped by 4 bases and J by 7 bases, with 22 bases between them. The CDR3 loop spans 16 amino acids. The CDR3 coding sequence is TGTGCCTGGAATAACGGCGACGACGCCCGCGGTGAAAAACTGTTTTTT. Translating gives CAWNNGDDARGEKLFF. The whole variable domain, filled in from reference TRBV30 and TRBJ1-4, reads SQTIHQWPATLVQPVGSPLSLECTVEGTSNPNLYWYRQAAGRGLQLLFYSVGIGQISSEVPQNLSASRPQDRQFILSSKKLLLSDSGFYLCAWNNGDDARGEKLFFGSGTQLSVL.

The J gene is TRBJ2-7, the V gene TRBV4-2, with 7 bases that match TRBD2. The V gene's germline CDR1 is LGHNA and CDR2 YNFKEQ. The V gene end was trimmed by 0 bases and the J gene end by 1 base; junction bases not matched to a gene: 9. CDR3 size: 17 residues. CDR3 DNA sequence: TGTGCCAGCAGCCAAGACGAGTCCGGGAGGCCGTCCTACGAGCAGTACTTC. It is translated as CASSQDESGRPSYEQYF.